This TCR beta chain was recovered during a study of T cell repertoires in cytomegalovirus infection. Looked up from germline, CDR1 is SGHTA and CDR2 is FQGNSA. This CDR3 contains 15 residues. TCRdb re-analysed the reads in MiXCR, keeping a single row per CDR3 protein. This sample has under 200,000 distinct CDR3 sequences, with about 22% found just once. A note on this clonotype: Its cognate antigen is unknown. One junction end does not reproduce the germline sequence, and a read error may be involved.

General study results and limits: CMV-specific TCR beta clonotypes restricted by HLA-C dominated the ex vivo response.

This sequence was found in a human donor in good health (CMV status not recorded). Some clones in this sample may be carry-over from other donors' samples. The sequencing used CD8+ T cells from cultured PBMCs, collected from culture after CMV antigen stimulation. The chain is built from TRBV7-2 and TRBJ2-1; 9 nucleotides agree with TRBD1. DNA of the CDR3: TGCGCCAGCAGCAAGGGACAGGGATCCTACAATGAGCAGTTCTTC. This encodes CASSKGQGSYNEQFF.